The 27 T cell receptor beta chains listed next were all sequenced from one sample in a study of OX40 agonist ivuxolimab in advanced cancers. The repertoire was sequenced with immunoSEQ multiplex PCR; TCRdb's copy has only in-frame clones and lacks some. Of around 64,000 clones detected, approximately 90% appear once; the ten largest clones hold roughly 15%. Sample: CD4+ or CD8+ T cells sorted from blood, taken in a trial of the OX40 agonist ivuxolimab. The receptors were gathered from an adult with an advanced solid tumor such as melanoma, head and neck, liver or kidney cancer.

The chain links TRBV28 to TRBJ2-2, with TRBD2 as a possible D gene (6 bases). The CDR3 is made up of 17 amino acids. Germline lookup yields CDR1 MDHEN and CDR2 SYDVKM. Trimming left V 4 bases short and J 2 bases short, with 17 bases between. This CDR3 is CASSSRPGTYNTGELFF. In DNA form, the CDR3 reads TGTGCCAGCAGTTCGAGACCTGGGACTTACAACACCGGGGAGCTGTTTTTT.

The chain combines TRBV19 with TRBJ2-5; weak D call: TRBD1 (6 bases). CDR1 and CDR2 from the germline V gene are LNHDA and SQIVND (reference sequence). Trimming removed 3 bases at V and 5 bases at J, with 16 bases between. This CDR3 has 15 amino acids. The CDR3 region has the DNA TGTGCCAGTAGTATGAGACAGGATGTCGGGGAGACCCAGTACTTC. Translating gives CASSMRQDVGETQYF.

Remarks on this clone: The sample has other DNA sequences that encode this CDR3 too. The V gene is TRBV28, the J gene TRBJ2-7, with D maybe TRBD1 (6 bases). Germline-derived CDR1 and CDR2 are MDHEN and SYDVKM. V lost 5 bases to trimming and J lost 6 bases, with 14 bases between them. This CDR3 has 13 amino acids. DNA of the CDR3: TGTGCCAGCAGTCCCTACAGGGCCGCCGAGCAGTACTTC. Protein: CASSPYRAAEQYF.

This chain connects TRBV28 to TRBJ2-1; D is uncertain. The germline gives CDR1 MDHEN, CDR2 SYDVKM. The CDR3 spans 15 residues. Trimming removed 2 bases at V and 0 bases at J, with 8 bases between. CDR3 loop: CASSLRASSYNEQFF. The DNA for the CDR3 is TGTGCCAGCAGTTTAAGGGCTAGCTCCTACAATGAGCAGTTCTTC.

The chain has TRBV7-8 and TRBJ1-1, with a weak D call TRBD1 (6 bases). The ends were cut back, 0 bases at V and 2 bases at J, with 10 bases in the middle. The CDR3 runs 15 residues. The V gene's germline CDR1 is SGHVS and CDR2 FQNEAQ. This chain's CDR3 is CASSLAGQTNTEAFF. In DNA form, the CDR3 reads TGTGCCAGCAGCTTAGCTGGACAGACAAACACTGAAGCTTTCTTT.

Comments on this clone: Other DNA variants within this sample encode the same CDR3. The V gene is TRBV4-3, the J gene TRBJ2-6; D remains unclear. Germline CDR1 is LGHNA and CDR2 is YSLEER. CDR3 length: 16 amino acids. The V gene lost 0 bases and the J gene lost 0 bases, with 6 bases spanning the gap. In DNA, the CDR3 is TGCGCCAGCAGCCAAGATCGAGTCTCTGGGGCCAACGTCCTGACTTTC. It yields the protein CASSQDRVSGANVLTF.

CDR3 residues: CASSPGRANYGYTF. In nucleotides, the CDR3 is TGTGCCAGCAGTCCGGGCAGGGCTAACTATGGCTACACCTTC. The chain couples TRBV7-9 to TRBJ1-2; TRBD1 might be the D (5 bases). Trimming pared 6 bases from V and 0 bases from J, leaving 11 bases between. Germline V gene data show CDR1 as SEHNR and CDR2 as FQNEAQ (reference sequence). CDR3 size: 14 residues.

This clone appeared a few times. This chain connects TRBV4-1 to TRBJ1-1, with D possibly being TRBD1 (6 bases). The CDR3 has 15 amino acids. V was shortened by 4 bases and J by 1 base, with 13 bases between the two germline ends. CDR1 MGHRA and CDR2 YSYEKL come from the germline V gene. The CDR3 DNA sequence: TGCGCCAGCAGCCGTAAGGGGGGAGGGAACACTGAAGCTTTCTTT. Protein sequence: CASSRKGGGNTEAFF.

The chain recombines TRBV11-2 with TRBJ1-1, with 11 bases matching TRBD1. The CDR3 sequence is 16 residues long. Germline CDR1 reads SGHAT; CDR2 reads FQNNGV. V lost 2 bases, J lost 1 base, and 3 bases stayed unmatched. CDR3 in amino acids: CASSLPDRGRNTEAFF. CDR3 sequence (DNA): TGTGCCAGCAGCTTACCGGACAGGGGGCGGAACACTGAAGCTTTCTTT.

The count of this clone is one. V is TRBV27 and J is TRBJ2-7; tentative D call: TRBD2 (6 bases). CDR3 length equals 13 residues. The germline V and J ends were trimmed by 3 bases and 4 bases, with 10 bases remaining between them. Germline V CDR1 and CDR2: MNHEY, SMNVEV (reference sequence). The CDR3 coding sequence is TGTGCCAGCAGTTTGGCCCGGGGGTACGAGCAGTACTTC. Its protein product is CASSLARGYEQYF.

The count of this clone is one. The chain joins TRBV28 to TRBJ2-3; TRBD2 matches 12 bases. Germline V gives CDR1 MDHEN, CDR2 SYDVKM. This CDR3 has 16 residues. With V trimmed by 2 bases and J by 3 bases, 3 bases remained unmatched. The CDR3 DNA is TGTGCCAGCAGTTTAAGACTAGCGGGAGTAACAGATACGCAGTATTTT. Its protein product is CASSLRLAGVTDTQYF.

V gene TRBV4-1 combines with J gene TRBJ2-5, with a weak D call TRBD2 (5 bases). The CDR3 length is 15 residues. The V gene lost 0 bases and the J gene lost 1 base, with 9 bases spanning the gap. Per the germline V gene, CDR1 is MGHRA and CDR2 is YSYEKL. This chain's CDR3 is CASSQEDLSQETQYF. CDR3 sequence (DNA): TGCGCCAGCAGCCAAGAGGACTTGTCCCAAGAGACCCAGTACTTC.

The V gene is TRBV10-3, the J gene TRBJ2-5, with 7 bases lining up with TRBD2. Losses at the gene ends were 0 bases for V and 4 bases for J; bases not matched to a gene: 8. This CDR3 comprises 16 residues. Germline V gene data show CDR1 as ENHRY and CDR2 as SYGVKD. CDR3 nucleotides: TGTGCCATCAGTGAGTCCTTCGCGGGAGTCCGAGAGACCCAGTACTTC. It specifies CAISESFAGVRETQYF.

This clone was seen just once. This chain links TRBV11-3 with TRBJ2-7; unclear D gene. CDR1 and CDR2 (germline): SGHNT, YENEEA. The length of the CDR3 is 12 residues. V dropped 1 base and J dropped 3 bases, with 4 bases sitting between them. DNA of the CDR3: TGTGCCAGCAGCTTAGTGGGCTACGAGCAGTACTTC. Translation gives CASSLVGYEQYF.

The chain combines TRBV5-1 with TRBJ2-2; the match to TRBD1 covers 7 bases. CDR1 is SGHRS, CDR2 YFSETQ, per germline. J was trimmed by 4 bases and V by 2 bases; bases with no gene match: 5. CDR3 length: 15 residues. CDR3: CASSFFRDSTGELFF. In DNA, the CDR3 is TGCGCCAGCAGCTTTTTCCGGGACAGCACCGGGGAGCTGTTTTTT.

This chain connects TRBV11-2 to TRBJ2-5; 7 nucleotides line up with TRBD2. CDR1 SGHAT and CDR2 FQNNGV come from the germline V gene. The CDR3 length is 16 residues. The V and J ends lost 2 bases and 5 bases, in that order; junction bases with no gene match: 11. Written as DNA, the CDR3 is TGTGCCAGCAGCTTATGGGGGGAGGGCCTTGATGAGACCCAGTACTTC. Its translation: CASSLWGEGLDETQYF.

The J gene is TRBJ2-1, the V gene TRBV5-1, with D perhaps TRBD1 or TRBD2 (5 bases each). Trimming pared 4 bases from V and 4 bases from J, leaving 24 bases between. The CDR3 has 18 amino acids. The germline gives CDR1 SGHRS, CDR2 YFSETQ. The DNA for the CDR3 is TGCGCCAGCAGCGAACGTACCGGGACCACGAGAGGGTACAATGAGCAGTTCTTC. Translated, it gives CASSERTGTTRGYNEQFF.

The chain combines TRBV27 with TRBJ1-1; tentative D call: TRBD1 (5 bases). This CDR3 contains 13 residues. Germline lookup yields CDR1 MNHEY and CDR2 SMNVEV (reference sequence). Trimming pared 0 bases from V and 7 bases from J, leaving 9 bases between. CDR3 residues: CASSLSPGNEAFF. The CDR3 DNA follows: TGTGCCAGCAGTTTATCCCCAGGGAATGAAGCTTTCTTT.

The chain recombines TRBV4-2 with TRBJ2-7; D is perhaps TRBD1 or TRBD2 (5 bases each). This CDR3 comprises 14 residues. Trimming stripped 0 bases from V and 3 bases from J, with 9 bases between. CDR1 and CDR2 (germline): LGHNA, YNFKEQ. The CDR3 DNA is TGTGCCAGCAGCCAAGAAAGGGACCTCTACGAGCAGTACTTC. Residues: CASSQERDLYEQYF.

This clone was observed once. This rearrangement joins TRBV7-3 to TRBJ2-3; D call uncertain. The V end lost 5 bases, the J end lost 0 bases, and 9 bases lay between the germline ends. The germline V gene encodes CDR1 SGHTA and CDR2 FQGTGA. The length of the CDR3 is 14 residues. For the CDR3, the DNA is TGTGCCAGCAGCCCTTTGGGGAGCACAGATACGCAGTATTTT. This encodes CASSPLGSTDTQYF.

This chain uses TRBV7-9 with TRBJ2-1; unclear D gene. Trimming took 5 bases from V and 8 from J, leaving 10 bases between them. The CDR3 has 12 amino acids. Germline V gene lookup returns CDR1 SEHNR and CDR2 FQNEAQ (reference sequence). The CDR3 here is CASSTLPHEQFF. The CDR3 DNA sequence: TGTGCCAGCAGCACCCTCCCGCATGAGCAGTTCTTC.

V and J are TRBV7-6 and TRBJ2-7; no reliable D call. Germline CDR1 is SGHVS and CDR2 is FNYEAQ. The CDR3 consists of 14 residues. V dropped 1 base and J dropped 1 base, with 8 bases sitting between them. The CDR3 protein is CASSLVPSSYEQYF. The CDR3 DNA reads TGTGCCAGCAGCTTAGTTCCTTCGTCCTACGAGCAGTACTTC.

The chain couples TRBV13 to TRBJ2-7; D possibly corresponds to TRBD1 (5 bases). Per germline, CDR1 PRHDT and CDR2 FYEKMQ (reference sequence). The CDR3 length is 14 residues. V lost 0 bases and J lost 4, with 10 bases in between. The CDR3 DNA is TGTGCCAGCAGCTTAGGCCAGGGTAGATACGAGCAGTACTTC. This sequence encodes CASSLGQGRYEQYF.

The V call is TRBV5-4, the J call TRBJ1-2, with D unclear. Deletions cut 2 bases from V and 10 bases from J, with 12 bases between. Germline CDR1 reads SGHNT; CDR2 reads YYREEE (reference sequence). The CDR3 is made up of 12 amino acids. In DNA, the CDR3 is TGTGCCAGCAGCTTCGGGAGCGGTTTCTACACCTTC. Encoded protein: CASSFGSGFYTF.

The J gene is TRBJ2-7, the V gene TRBV21-1; the DNA was not compared with TRBD1, the D call given in the table. TRBV21-1 is assigned pseudogene status. The CDR3 length is 16 residues. As DNA, the CDR3 is TGTGCCAGCAGCAAAGACCAGGGGGGATCCGGCTACGAGCAGTACTTC. This translates into CASSKDQGGSGYEQYF.

This chain uses TRBV6-6 with TRBJ1-1; D uncertain. The CDR3 sequence is 12 residues long. From germline, CDR1 is MNHNY and CDR2 SVGAGI (reference sequence). Trimming cost V 0 bases and J 7 bases, with 6 bases left between them. The CDR3 coding sequence is TGTGCCAGCAGTTACTCTGGAAGTGAAGCTTTCTTT. This gives the protein CASSYSGSEAFF.

This clone was counted a few times. It is likely a read error: a sequence one base away is far more abundant. The sample contains more than one DNA sequence encoding this CDR3. This chain connects TRBV5-4 to TRBJ1-1, with unresolved D. The CDR3 runs to 14 residues. V was cut by 4 bases and J by 1 base, with 11 bases left in between. Germline assignment: CDR1 SGHNT and CDR2 YYREEE (reference sequence). The CDR3 here is CASSQESGNTEAFF. CDR3 in DNA: TGTGCCAGCAGCCAAGAATCGGGGAACACTGAAGCTTTCTTT.